Reported below is one TCR beta chain. This clonotype was counted only a few times. This clone's antigen is unknown. No per-base quality is available; no much larger clone lies one base away. Spanning cysteine to phenylalanine, the CDR3 consists of 13 amino acids. The sequence is cut down to CDR3 DNA, 39 bases in frame from base 1. CDR1 LNHDA and CDR2 SQIVND are derived from the germline V gene (reference sequence). Trimming removed 8 bases from V and 6 bases from J, leaving 16 bases between the germline ends. In the ophthalmopathy patients, disease was moderately to severely active, with a Clinical Activity Score of 3 or more, a NOSPECS grade of 4 or more, and a duration of less than 3 months. Patients with uncontrolled infections, other autoimmune diseases, pregnancy or lactation were excluded. Diagnoses were based on clinical symptoms, serum thyroxine and TRAb, thyroid ultrasound and orbital computed tomography. PBMCs were isolated from about 10 ml of fresh peripheral blood by Ficoll-Paque density gradient centrifugation. Total RNA was extracted using Trizol reagent, and RNA quality was assessed on an Agilent 2100 Bioanalyzer.

TCR beta CDR3 regions were amplified from RNA transcripts. For the first round of RT-PCR on the TCR CDR3, the HTBI primer set was used together with the Qiagen OneStep RT-PCR kit. The libraries were constructed in a second round of multiplex PCR and then size-selected and purified. Paired-end sequencing of the libraries was performed with 100 bp reads on an Illumina HiSeq2000. The authors processed their data as follows. SOAPnuke was used to process the raw data, throwing out any read that contained adapters or uncalled bases, had a mean Phred below 15, or lacked an exact constant-primer or identifier match. COPE v1.2.5 was used to merge the high-quality paired reads, and each unique nucleotide sequence was defined as a clonotype. MiTCR v1.1 was used to align the clonotypes against IMGT TRBV, TRBD and TRBJ reference segments. Analysis was restricted to V-J combinations with a frequency above 0.0001, which covered about 99% of repertoires. A TCS score was defined as the ratio between F50 (clonal expansion) and ExV (chaos), using BLOSUM62-based TCRdist between CDR3 peptides within each V-J. Welch's t-statistics and random forest reduced roughly 500 V-J features to 10 to 15, which were used in a naive Bayes classifier (R e1071). TCRdb reprocessed the public reads (quality trimming at Q25 with fastp, clone calling with MiXCR) and kept in-frame beta chains. Rows matching on CDR3 protein sequence are summarized as one entry with the most common DNA and genes. TCRdb's processing, not the authors', yielded these V and J calls. For this sample there are about 530,000 distinct CDR3 sequences; more than 15% appear just once. Around 17% of the sample is held by the ten biggest clonotypes.

These data come from a study of T cells in Graves' hyperthyroidism and ophthalmopathy (dated by TCRdb to between 2017 and 2020). As for the study more broadly: Peripheral blood samples were taken at initial diagnosis, before any treatment was given. After sampling, hyperthyroidism patients received methimazole starting at 30 mg daily, and ophthalmopathy patients received high-dose intravenous methylprednisolone. TCR V-J signatures able to tell the groups apart were searched for in a discovery cohort of about a hundred patients, of whom more than 40 had Graves' ophthalmopathy and roughly 59 had stable Graves' hyperthyroidism. An independent validation cohort of around 20 hyperthyroidism patients and approximately 16 patients who later progressed to ophthalmopathy tested prospective prediction of ophthalmopathy. The 100 or so discovery patients were randomly split 7:3 into training and test sets. TCR Vbeta CDR3 sequencing of roughly 140 peripheral blood samples (about 45 ophthalmopathy, about 74 hyperthyroidism and approximately 17 progressor patients) is reported in the paper. Thyroid tissue and blood T-cell repertoires from roughly six Graves' hyperthyroidism patients were also compared in the study. Overall results and qualifications from the work: Most expanded thyroid clonotypes (frequency above 0.001) were also found in blood, which suggests that blood repertoires may mirror thyroid immune responses. In cross-validation, a model built on a 13 V-J signature told ophthalmopathy apart from stable hyperthyroidism with roughly 87% sensitivity and around 81% specificity, and in testing the same model reached 80%/75%. Sample size was not statistically predetermined, and blinding of investigators to group allocation was not performed. In validation, progression to ophthalmopathy was predicted by the model with roughly 71% sensitivity and roughly 76% specificity, a median of around 5.9 months before onset.

The V gene is TRBV19 and the J gene is TRBJ1-2; a weak D assignment points to TRBD1 (6 bases agree). This sequence originates from a woman under 30 with Graves' ophthalmopathy. The sequencing sample was made of blood. CDR3 protein: CASANDRRDGYTF. The DNA reads as follows: TGTGCCAGTGCGAACGACAGGAGGGATGGCTACACCTTC.